In its sample, the clone carrying this T cell receptor beta chain was seen a few times. These data are taken from a study of T-cell reconstitution after alpha-beta-depleted transplantation in children. Unique molecular identifiers were built into the TCRbeta library. TCRdb independently ran MiXCR on the PCR reads; one entry per CDR3 protein. The sample contains about 610,000 distinct CDR3 sequences, 10% of which appear only once. Trimming took 6 bases from V and 2 from J, leaving 19 bases between them. The CDR3 totals 15 residues. Germline V gene lookup returns CDR1 DFQATT and CDR2 SNEGSKA (reference sequence).

This sequence originates from a human donor who donated a stem cell graft to a child with acute myeloid leukemia. Sequencing used PBMCs from the stem cell graft donor, obtained from the stem cell graft. This rearrangement joins TRBV20-1 to TRBJ2-5; tentative D call: TRBD2 (5 bases). The CDR3 coding sequence is TGCAGTGCCCCGTCTAGAGGAGGAATTCAAGAGACCCAGTACTTC. Translating it yields CSAPSRGGIQETQYF.